Each of the 4 T cell receptor beta chains below was sequenced from the same sample in a study of shared clonotypes between healthy human individuals. Data came from immunoSEQ multiplex PCR; TCRdb stores just in-frame clones and leaves some out. The sample yields a few hundred thousand clones, about nine tenths seen once. Sequencing input: memory CD8+ T cells sorted from blood. The subset is: CD45RO+ cells pooled with CCR7-negative TemRA cells. These receptors were obtained from a young man in good health.

This sequence joins TRBV27 and TRBJ2-3; weak D call: TRBD1 (6 bases). This CDR3 spans 13 amino acids. CDR1 is MNHEY, CDR2 SMNVEV, per germline (reference sequence). V lost 8 bases and J 2 bases, leaving 11 bases between the germline ends. The CDR3 bases are TGTGCCAGCGGGGGCGGCCCCACAGATACGCAGTATTTT. Translated, it gives CASGGGPTDTQYF.

The gene calls are TRBV6-5 and TRBJ1-1; D is undetermined. The germline CDR1 and CDR2 sequences are MNHEY and SVGAGI. The CDR3 has 13 amino acids. Trimming removed 6 bases at V and 5 bases at J, with 13 bases between. CDR3: CASRLAVRTEAFF. CDR3 coding DNA: TGTGCCAGCAGACTTGCTGTGAGAACTGAAGCTTTCTTT.

The table lists this clone with a few counts. CDR3: CASSQGDRAYNEQFF. The DNA for the CDR3 is TGCGCCAGCAGCCAAGGGGACAGGGCCTACAATGAGCAGTTCTTC. V gene TRBV4-3 combines with J gene TRBJ2-1, with TRBD1 matching over 9 bases. Germline V lookup: CDR1 LGHNA, CDR2 YSLEER. The J segment lost 2 bases and the V segment lost 1 base, leaving 0 bases of the junction unmatched. CDR3 length: 15 residues.

As regards this clone: The same CDR3 is also encoded by other DNA sequences in this sample. This chain joins TRBV9 and TRBJ1-1; D possibly corresponds to TRBD1 (5 bases). Trimming removed 0 bases at V and 11 bases at J, with 8 bases between. The germline gives CDR1 SGDLS, CDR2 YYNGEE. The CDR3 has 11 residues. The CDR3 sequence: CASSVVGEAFF. The CDR3 bases are TGTGCCAGCAGCGTAGTAGGGGAGGCTTTCTTT.